This T cell receptor (beta chain) was found in a study of blood T cell repertoires in COVID-19. Study as a whole: From T cells, B-cell-depleted T cells, or PBMCs came the material, which was cDNA or gDNA.

V lost 3 bases to trimming and J lost 6 bases; unmatched junction nucleotides: 8. Per the germline V gene, CDR1 is LNHDA and CDR2 is SQIVND (reference sequence). The CDR3 is made up of 15 amino acids. As originally analysed: Estimated nucleated cell counts came from reference gene primer amplification. Here immunoSEQ multiplex PCR was the method, and the copy in TCRdb shows in-frame clones only, minus some. Clone size and the V and J calls come from that table; the DNA yielded D and trimming. This table has approximately 530,000 clones, 85% to 90% appearing once. The sequence derives from a woman aged 45-60 years with COVID-19, enrolled during active disease. Sample: peripheral blood. V usage is TRBV19 and J usage is TRBJ1-5, with 7 bases lining up with TRBD1. In DNA form, the CDR3 reads TGTGCCAGTAGTATCTACAGGGGCGTAGGTCAGCCCCAGCATTTT. It specifies CASSIYRGVGQPQHF.